Listed below are T cell receptor beta chains from one sample, sequenced in a study of identical twins. TCRdb re-called the 5' RACE reads with MiXCR, one entry per CDR3 protein. Of about 520,000 distinct CDR3 sequences in the sample, about 20% were seen once. This sample was also put to use in a study of T cells expressing NK-cell markers.

The sequenced sample consisted of CD4+ T cells sorted from blood. Source of these receptors: a woman younger than 35 in good health. CDR3s include the opening cysteine and the closing phenylalanine or tryptophan. Fields, in order: CDR3 protein, CDR3 DNA, J gene, clone size, V gene, D gene. The D gene is left open where the match is weak. Only part of the rows carry a size: once, few, many, or a class if the clone is expanded.

CDR3 protein: CSASRSVGFQETQYF
CDR3 DNA: TGCAGTGCTAGCCGATCGGTGGGCTTCCAAGAGACCCAGTACTTC
J gene: TRBJ2-5
clone size: few
V gene: TRBV20-1
D gene: NA

CDR3 protein: CASSQDHRNTEAFF
CDR3 DNA: TGCGCCAGCAGCCAAGATCACCGGAACACTGAAGCTTTCTTT
J gene: TRBJ1-1
clone size: NA
V gene: TRBV4-3
D gene: NA

CDR3 protein: CASTLGGGVTYEQYF
CDR3 DNA: TGTGCCAGCACCTTAGGCGGGGGGGTTACCTACGAGCAGTACTTC
J gene: TRBJ2-7
clone size: NA
V gene: TRBV11-2
D gene: TRBD2

CDR3 protein: CASSPLAGPDEQYF
CDR3 DNA: TGTGCCAGCTCACCGCTAGCGGGGCCTGACGAGCAGTACTTC
J gene: TRBJ2-7
clone size: few
V gene: TRBV18
D gene: TRBD2

CDR3 protein: CSATIYNEQFF
CDR3 DNA: TGCAGTGCTACGATATACAATGAGCAGTTCTTC
J gene: TRBJ2-1
clone size: few
V gene: TRBV20-1
D gene: NA

CDR3 protein: CASSPSQETQYF
CDR3 DNA: TGCGCCAGCAGCCCCTCACAAGAGACCCAGTACTTC
J gene: TRBJ2-5
clone size: many
V gene: TRBV5-1
D gene: NA

CDR3 protein: CASSFVGEQYF
CDR3 DNA: TGTGCCAGCAGCTTTGTGGGAGAGCAGTACTTC
J gene: TRBJ2-7
clone size: NA
V gene: TRBV7-9
D gene: NA

CDR3 protein: CAWSERYEQYF
CDR3 DNA: TGTGCCTGGAGTGAACGTTACGAGCAGTACTTC
J gene: TRBJ2-7
clone size: NA
V gene: TRBV30
D gene: NA

CDR3 protein: CASRISSDNEQFF
CDR3 DNA: TGCGCCAGCAGGATTTCCTCGGACAATGAGCAGTTCTTC
J gene: TRBJ2-1
clone size: few
V gene: TRBV5-1
D gene: NA

CDR3 protein: CASSGAGTRGLNEQFF
CDR3 DNA: TGCGCCAGCAGCGGCGCCGGGACTCGTGGGCTGAATGAGCAGTTCTTC
J gene: TRBJ2-1
clone size: NA
V gene: TRBV5-1
D gene: NA

CDR3 protein: CSVRAQQETQYF
CDR3 DNA: TGCAGTGTCAGGGCACAGCAAGAGACCCAGTACTTC
J gene: TRBJ2-5
clone size: NA
V gene: TRBV20-1
D gene: NA

CDR3 protein: CSANPGLAGSYNEQFF
CDR3 DNA: TGCAGTGCTAATCCGGGACTAGCGGGGAGTTACAATGAGCAGTTCTTC
J gene: TRBJ2-1
clone size: few
V gene: TRBV20-1
D gene: TRBD2

CDR3 protein: CASSYSRTNTGELFF
CDR3 DNA: TGTGCCAGCAGTTATAGCAGGACGAACACCGGGGAGCTGTTTTTT
J gene: TRBJ2-2
clone size: NA
V gene: TRBV6-2/TRBV6-3
D gene: NA

CDR3 protein: CSARSGTGRNSPLHF
CDR3 DNA: TGCAGTGCTAGATCCGGGACAGGGCGTAATTCACCCCTCCACTTT
J gene: TRBJ1-6
clone size: NA
V gene: TRBV20-1
D gene: TRBD1

CDR3 protein: CAIKAMDTNTGELFF
CDR3 DNA: TGTGCCATCAAGGCTATGGACACAAACACCGGGGAGCTGTTTTTT
J gene: TRBJ2-2
clone size: few
V gene: TRBV10-3
D gene: NA

CDR3 protein: CSARGSGGLDTQYF
CDR3 DNA: TGCAGTGCTAGGGGGAGCGGGGGGCTAGATACGCAGTATTTT
J gene: TRBJ2-3
clone size: NA
V gene: TRBV20-1
D gene: TRBD2

CDR3 protein: CASSAARGGTDTQYF
CDR3 DNA: TGTGCCAGCAGCGCCGCTAGGGGTGGCACAGATACGCAGTATTTT
J gene: TRBJ2-3
clone size: NA
V gene: TRBV7-9
D gene: NA

CDR3 protein: CASSLAIPPYEQYF
CDR3 DNA: TGTGCCAGCAGTTTAGCGATACCGCCCTACGAGCAGTACTTC
J gene: TRBJ2-7
clone size: NA
V gene: TRBV27
D gene: NA

CDR3 protein: CASSRNGLIYEQYF
CDR3 DNA: TGTGCCAGCAGCCGAAACGGACTGATCTACGAGCAGTACTTC
J gene: TRBJ2-7
clone size: NA
V gene: TRBV28
D gene: NA

CDR3 protein: CSVPTSGRGSYNEQFF
CDR3 DNA: TGCAGTGTTCCGACTAGCGGGAGAGGCTCCTACAATGAGCAGTTCTTC
J gene: TRBJ2-1
clone size: few
V gene: TRBV20-1
D gene: TRBD2

CDR3 protein: CASSTQGRNTEAFF
CDR3 DNA: TGTGCCAGCAGCACACAGGGAAGGAACACTGAAGCTTTCTTT
J gene: TRBJ1-1
clone size: NA
V gene: TRBV6-1
D gene: NA

CDR3 protein: CASSRAWGSFNQPQHF
CDR3 DNA: TGTGCCAGCAGCAGGGCGTGGGGATCGTTCAATCAGCCCCAGCATTTT
J gene: TRBJ1-5
clone size: many
V gene: TRBV12-3/TRBV12-4
D gene: NA

CDR3 protein: CASQGVGGPADTQYF
CDR3 DNA: TGTGCCAGCCAAGGGGTAGGGGGGCCAGCAGATACGCAGTATTTT
J gene: TRBJ2-3
clone size: NA
V gene: TRBV21-1
D gene: NA

CDR3 protein: CASSYMGGGTGELFF
CDR3 DNA: TGTGCCAGCAGTTACATGGGGGGCGGCACCGGGGAGCTGTTTTTT
J gene: TRBJ2-2
clone size: few
V gene: TRBV6-5
D gene: NA

CDR3 protein: CSGATGTDTQYF
CDR3 DNA: TGCAGCGGTGCCACGGGCACAGATACGCAGTATTTT
J gene: TRBJ2-3
clone size: few
V gene: TRBV29-1
D gene: NA

CDR3 protein: CSARAGTANIQYF
CDR3 DNA: TGCAGTGCTAGAGCCGGGACCGCGAACATTCAGTACTTC
J gene: TRBJ2-4
clone size: NA
V gene: TRBV20-1
D gene: NA

CDR3 protein: CASSDPGLALDTQYF
CDR3 DNA: TGCGCCAGCAGTGACCCGGGACTAGCGTTAGATACGCAGTATTTT
J gene: TRBJ2-3
clone size: once
V gene: TRBV10-1
D gene: TRBD2

CDR3 protein: CASSWGQGLFYSEQFF
CDR3 DNA: TGTGCCAGCAGTTGGGGACAGGGCCTTTTTTACAGTGAGCAGTTCTTC
J gene: TRBJ2-1
clone size: NA
V gene: TRBV6-5
D gene: TRBD1

CDR3 protein: CASSLKNTEAFF
CDR3 DNA: TGTGCCAGCAGTTTAAAAAACACTGAAGCTTTCTTT
J gene: TRBJ1-1
clone size: many
V gene: TRBV27
D gene: NA

CDR3 protein: CASSLAGSGGQMEQFF
CDR3 DNA: TGTGCCAGCAGCTTAGCAGGTAGCGGGGGACAAATGGAGCAGTTCTTC
J gene: TRBJ2-1
clone size: NA
V gene: TRBV7-2
D gene: TRBD2

CDR3 protein: CSARARDPYQPQHF
CDR3 DNA: TGCAGTGCTAGAGCAAGGGACCCATATCAGCCCCAGCATTTT
J gene: TRBJ1-5
clone size: few
V gene: TRBV20-1
D gene: NA

CDR3 protein: CASRPDRLIYEQYF
CDR3 DNA: TGTGCCAGCAGGCCAGACAGGCTCATCTACGAGCAGTACTTC
J gene: TRBJ2-7
clone size: NA
V gene: TRBV6-1
D gene: NA

CDR3 protein: CSAMQGARTEAFF
CDR3 DNA: TGCAGTGCCATGCAGGGCGCCAGGACTGAAGCTTTCTTT
J gene: TRBJ1-1
clone size: NA
V gene: TRBV20-1
D gene: NA

CDR3 protein: CAISPTGSLSGELFF
CDR3 DNA: TGTGCCATCAGCCCGACAGGGAGTTTATCCGGGGAGCTGTTTTTT
J gene: TRBJ2-2
clone size: few
V gene: TRBV10-3
D gene: TRBD1

CDR3 protein: CASSQPRSGGSYNEQFF
CDR3 DNA: TGTGCCAGCAGCCAACCTCGTAGCGGGGGCTCCTACAATGAGCAGTTCTTC
J gene: TRBJ2-1
clone size: NA
V gene: TRBV3-1
D gene: TRBD2

CDR3 protein: CARVPGQGKGYEQYF
CDR3 DNA: TGTGCCAGAGTTCCGGGACAGGGGAAAGGTTACGAGCAGTACTTC
J gene: TRBJ2-7
clone size: many
V gene: TRBV10-3
D gene: TRBD1

CDR3 protein: CASSLGAVSYNEQFF
CDR3 DNA: TGCGCCAGCAGCTTGGGAGCGGTCTCCTACAATGAGCAGTTCTTC
J gene: TRBJ2-1
clone size: many
V gene: TRBV5-1
D gene: NA

CDR3 protein: CASSPNWDRGYEQYF
CDR3 DNA: TGTGCCAGCTCACCGAACTGGGACAGGGGTTACGAGCAGTACTTC
J gene: TRBJ2-7
clone size: NA
V gene: TRBV18
D gene: TRBD1

CDR3 protein: CASSNQLDYGYTF
CDR3 DNA: TGTGCCAGCAGCAACCAGCTTGACTATGGCTACACCTTC
J gene: TRBJ1-2
clone size: many
V gene: TRBV12-3/TRBV12-4
D gene: NA

CDR3 protein: CASSAGTRRSHEQFF
CDR3 DNA: TGTGCCAGCAGCGCCGGGACTAGGAGGTCCCATGAGCAGTTCTTC
J gene: TRBJ2-1
clone size: NA
V gene: TRBV9
D gene: TRBD2

CDR3 protein: CASSESGTLNEQFF
CDR3 DNA: TGTGCCAGCAGCGAATCCGGGACTTTAAATGAGCAGTTCTTC
J gene: TRBJ2-1
clone size: NA
V gene: TRBV6-1
D gene: NA

CDR3 protein: CASSTILEEETQYF
CDR3 DNA: TGCGCCAGCAGCACCATACTAGAGGAAGAGACCCAGTACTTC
J gene: TRBJ2-5
clone size: few
V gene: TRBV5-1
D gene: NA

CDR3 protein: CASSSTDPNTEAFF
CDR3 DNA: TGTGCCAGCAGTTCGACAGACCCTAACACTGAAGCTTTCTTT
J gene: TRBJ1-1
clone size: few
V gene: TRBV12-3/TRBV12-4
D gene: NA

CDR3 protein: CASRRTVQETQYF
CDR3 DNA: TGTGCCAGCAGGCGGACAGTCCAAGAGACCCAGTACTTC
J gene: TRBJ2-5
clone size: many
V gene: TRBV6-1
D gene: NA

CDR3 protein: CASSLTTGGEAFF
CDR3 DNA: TGCGCCAGCAGCCTCACGACAGGGGGTGAAGCTTTCTTT
J gene: TRBJ1-1
clone size: NA
V gene: TRBV5-1
D gene: TRBD1

CDR3 protein: CASSRKPGQAPGYGYTF
CDR3 DNA: TGTGCCAGCAGCCGGAAACCTGGACAGGCCCCCGGGTATGGCTACACCTTC
J gene: TRBJ1-2
clone size: NA
V gene: TRBV3-1
D gene: TRBD1

CDR3 protein: CASRSSGASYEQYF
CDR3 DNA: TGTGCCAGCAGATCCTCGGGAGCCTCCTACGAGCAGTACTTC
J gene: TRBJ2-7
clone size: NA
V gene: TRBV6-2/TRBV6-3
D gene: NA

CDR3 protein: CASSRKIDGFSYEQYF
CDR3 DNA: TGTGCCAGCAGCCGAAAAATCGACGGATTCTCCTACGAGCAGTACTTC
J gene: TRBJ2-7
clone size: NA
V gene: TRBV5-6
D gene: NA

CDR3 protein: CASSLEGLAGTAQFF
CDR3 DNA: TGTGCCAGCAGCTTAGAAGGGCTAGCCGGGACGGCGCAGTTCTTC
J gene: TRBJ2-1
clone size: NA
V gene: TRBV7-9
D gene: NA

CDR3 protein: CASSPGTSRTDTQYF
CDR3 DNA: TGTGCCAGCAGCCCCGGGACCAGCAGAACAGATACGCAGTATTTT
J gene: TRBJ2-3
clone size: few
V gene: TRBV7-9
D gene: NA

CDR3 protein: CASSAGQETQYF
CDR3 DNA: TGCGCCAGCAGCGCGGGCCAAGAGACCCAGTACTTC
J gene: TRBJ2-5
clone size: many
V gene: TRBV5-1
D gene: NA